Each of the 31 T cell receptor beta chains below was sequenced from the same sample in a study of T-cell reconstitution after alpha-beta-depleted transplantation in children. Unique molecular identifiers tagged the TCRbeta library. TCRdb called the PCR reads again in MiXCR, with one record for every CDR3 protein. The table shows about 16,000 distinct CDR3 sequences, with about 5% occurring only once. The sample here was PBMCs, taken before TCRalphabeta/CD19-depleted stem cell transplant. The source is a boy younger than 18 with acute lymphoblastic leukemia, due to receive a stem cell transplant.

The chain links TRBV4-3 to TRBJ1-4; D is perhaps TRBD1 (6 bases). Germline CDR1 reads LGHNA; CDR2 reads YSLEER. The CDR3 sequence is 15 residues long. V shed 5 bases and J shed 4 bases, with 14 bases lying between them. For the CDR3, the DNA is TGCGCCAGCAGCTTAAGGGGGGGCCTTAATGAAAAACTGTTTTTT. This gives the protein CASSLRGGLNEKLFF.

This clonotype was counted at least ten times. The chain employs TRBV18 and TRBJ2-3; TRBD2 matches 11 bases. Looked up from germline, CDR1 is KGHSH and CDR2 is LQKENI. V was pared by 3 bases and J by 0 bases, with 17 bases of the junction left unmatched. The CDR3 sequence is 21 residues long. Here the CDR3 reads CASSPWSRLLAGEGSTDTQYF. Here the CDR3 DNA reads TGTGCCAGCTCACCCTGGTCCCGGCTACTAGCGGGAGAGGGGAGCACAGATACGCAGTATTTT. Combining the CDR3 with reference TRBV18 and TRBJ2-3 gives the whole variable domain NAGVMQNPRHLVRRRGQEARLRCSPMKGHSHVYWYRQLPEEGLKFMVYLQKENIIDESGMPKERFSAEFPKEGPSILRIQQVVRGDSAAYFCASSPWSRLLAGEGSTDTQYFGPGTRLTVL.

This clonotype was recorded at least ten times. The chain combines TRBV7-9 with TRBJ1-1, with D uncertain. The CDR3 has 12 residues. V lost 8 bases and J lost 2, with 9 bases in between. Germline V gene lookup returns CDR1 SEHNR and CDR2 FQNEAQ (reference sequence). The CDR3 is CASAALNTEAFF. The CDR3, as DNA: TGTGCCAGCGCCGCCCTCAACACTGAAGCTTTCTTT.

This clonotype showed up many times. The chain joins TRBV2 to TRBJ1-5; a weak D match, TRBD1 (5 bases). Per germline, CDR1 SNHLY and CDR2 FYNNEI. The CDR3 runs to 13 residues. Trimming pared 7 bases from V and 6 bases from J, leaving 13 bases between. The CDR3 nucleotides read TGTGCCAGCAATGGCGGAGGGGTTCAGCCCCAGCATTTT. It is translated as CASNGGGVQPQHF.

This clonotype was seen at least ten times. The chain joins TRBV24-1 to TRBJ2-2; D unresolved. This CDR3 has 12 residues. CDR1 is KGHDR, CDR2 SFDVKD, per germline. Trimming cost V 7 bases and J 7 bases, with 9 bases left between them. The DNA of the CDR3 is TGTGCCACCAGCGGGCAAATCGGGGAGCTGTTTTTT. This gives the protein CATSGQIGELFF.

This clonotype is classed as medium-sized. This chain joins TRBV10-3 and TRBJ2-7, with D possibly TRBD2 on 5 matching bases. V gave up 4 bases and J gave up 4 bases, with 17 bases separating them. From germline, CDR1 is ENHRY and CDR2 SYGVKD. This CDR3 contains 15 residues. CDR3 amino acids: CAISGSGVSGYEQYF. The CDR3 DNA reads as TGTGCCATCAGTGGCAGTGGTGTGAGCGGATACGAGCAGTACTTC.

The chain recombines TRBV6-2 or TRBV6-3 with TRBJ2-1; no reliable D call. The CDR3 is 14 residues long. V was shortened by 2 bases and J by 0 bases, with 5 bases between the two germline ends. Germline CDR1 is MNHEY and CDR2 is SVGEGT. The CDR3 DNA is TGTGCCAGCAGTTACCAAAGCTCCTACAATGAGCAGTTCTTC. It is translated as CASSYQSSYNEQFF.

This clonotype was seen at least ten times. This chain links TRBV12-3 or TRBV12-4 with TRBJ2-7; D is perhaps TRBD1 or TRBD2 (5 bases each). This CDR3 region has 15 residues. Trimming left V 6 bases short and J 3 bases short, with 18 bases between. CDR3 amino acids: CASSKRETAGYEQYF. As DNA, the CDR3 is TGTGCCAGCAGCAAAAGGGAGACAGCAGGCTACGAGCAGTACTTC.

This clonotype showed up many times. The chain carries TRBV27 and TRBJ1-5, with unresolved D. Trimming pared 4 bases from V and 6 bases from J, leaving 10 bases between. Germline CDR1 and CDR2: MNHEY and SMNVEV (reference sequence). The CDR3 contains 13 residues. CDR3 nucleotide sequence: TGTGCCAGCAGTTACCTCTCGAGTCAGCCCCAGCATTTT. It translates to CASSYLSSQPQHF.

Many counts were recorded for this clonotype. This chain uses TRBV7-2 with TRBJ2-2; a weak D match, TRBD1 (5 bases). The CDR3 is 14 amino acids. V lost 2 bases and J 8 bases, leaving 12 bases between the germline ends. CDR1 and CDR2 from the germline V gene are SGHTA and FQGNSA. DNA for the CDR3: TGTGCCAGCAGCTTACAGGGTCCGCCAGGGGAGCTGTTTTTT. Its protein product is CASSLQGPPGELFF.

This clonotype was observed many times. The CDR3 end shows no conserved phenylalanine or tryptophan, and so a read error is likely. The chain joins TRBV10-3 to TRBJ2-3, with D uncertain. The CDR3 spans 12 residues. Germline V lookup: CDR1 ENHRY, CDR2 SYGVKD. V lost 4 bases, J lost 4 bases, and 6 bases lay in between. Here the CDR3 reads CAISGLADTQYS. CDR3 coding DNA: TGTGCCATCAGTGGCTTGGCAGATACGCAGTATTCT.

This clonotype is medium-sized within its sample. V and J are TRBV29-1 and TRBJ2-5, with a possible D match to TRBD2 (5 bases). Germline V gene sequence: CDR1 SQVTM, CDR2 ANQGSEA. The CDR3 length is 15 residues. V was trimmed by 3 bases and J by 7 bases, leaving 21 bases between them. CDR3 in DNA: TGCAGCGTTGATTCGCGGCGGGCGCCCCCAGGGACCCAGTACTTC. Amino acids: CSVDSRRAPPGTQYF.

This clonotype was seen many times. For the CDR3, the DNA is TGTGCCAGCAGCAATCAAGAGACCCAGTACTTC. Its translation: CASSNQETQYF. The chain links TRBV25-1 to TRBJ2-5; D ambiguous. The CDR3 runs 11 residues. Per the germline V gene, CDR1 is MGHDK and CDR2 is SYGVNS. V lost 6 bases to trimming and J lost 2 bases, with 4 bases between them.

In its sample, this clonotype was seen many times. This chain uses TRBV13 with TRBJ1-2; 9 positions agree with TRBD1. Germline V gene lookup returns CDR1 PRHDT and CDR2 FYEKMQ (reference sequence). J lost 6 bases, V lost 5 bases, and 10 bases had no gene match. The CDR3 extends over 15 amino acids. Here the CDR3 DNA reads TGTGCCAGCAGCGACTACGCGGGACAGGGTGATGGCTACACCTTC. Translation gives CASSDYAGQGDGYTF.

This chain connects TRBV28 to TRBJ1-5; D not certain. V was shortened by 10 bases and J by 5 bases, with 24 bases between the two germline ends. This CDR3 is built from 16 residues. Germline values: CDR1 MDHEN, CDR2 SYDVKM. In DNA form, the CDR3 reads TGTGCCATGGGCCCCGGGCTCCTCTGCGATCATCAGCCCCAGCATTTT. Translating it yields CAMGPGLLCDHQPQHF.

A few counts support this clonotype. J is TRBJ1-5 and V is TRBV27; tentatively, D is TRBD1 (6 bases). The CDR3 covers 15 residues. Germline values: CDR1 MNHEY, CDR2 SMNVEV (reference sequence). V dropped 4 bases and J dropped 2 bases, with 12 bases sitting between them. This CDR3 is CASSSTGLGNQPQHF. The CDR3 region has the DNA TGTGCCAGCAGTTCTACAGGGCTTGGCAATCAGCCCCAGCATTTT.

This clonotype was counted ten times or more. The genes are TRBV13 and TRBJ2-7; perhaps D is TRBD1 or TRBD2 (6 bases each). V was trimmed by 5 bases and J by 0 bases, leaving 17 bases between them. The CDR3 has 16 amino acids. Germline V gives CDR1 PRHDT, CDR2 FYEKMQ (reference sequence). CDR3 nucleotide sequence: TGTGCCAGCAGCCCTAGGGGGAGGCCTAGCTCCTACGAGCAGTACTTC. This translates into CASSPRGRPSSYEQYF.

The table lists this clonotype with many counts. The chain employs TRBV19 and TRBJ1-2; D call uncertain. V lost 3 bases and J 8 bases, leaving 10 bases between the germline ends. This CDR3 is 12 amino acids long. In germline, CDR1 is LNHDA, CDR2 SQIVND (reference sequence). DNA of the CDR3: TGTGCCAGTAGTATTGGAATGTGGGGCTACACCTTC. Translated, it gives CASSIGMWGYTF.

This clonotype was picked up many times. V is TRBV12-3 or TRBV12-4 and J is TRBJ1-2; D ambiguous. This CDR3 has 12 residues. Trimming removed 6 bases from V and 3 bases from J, with 8 bases in between. The CDR3 loop is CASRRTDYGYTF. The CDR3 coding sequence is TGTGCCAGCAGGCGGACGGACTATGGCTACACCTTC.

This clonotype was counted ten times or more. The chain carries TRBV4-1 and TRBJ2-1, with 8 bases aligning to TRBD1. The ends lost 2 bases at V and 2 bases at J; junction bases unmatched: 5. This CDR3 is 16 amino acids long. CDR1 is MGHRA and CDR2 is YSYEKL in the germline V gene. The CDR3 DNA follows: TGCGCCAGCAGCCAATACAGGGGGAGCCCCTACAATGAGCAGTTCTTC. Translation gives CASSQYRGSPYNEQFF.

This clonotype was counted ten times or more. The chain carries TRBV5-6 and TRBJ2-1; weak D call: TRBD2 (7 bases). The CDR3 extends over 13 amino acids. The germline V gene encodes CDR1 SGHDT and CDR2 YYEEEE. V was trimmed by 4 bases and J by 9 bases, leaving 14 bases between them. The DNA for the CDR3 is TGTGCCAGCAGCCCCTGGGCGGGGGCTGAGCAGTTCTTC. Translated: CASSPWAGAEQFF. Combining the CDR3 with reference TRBV5-6 and TRBJ2-1 gives the whole variable domain DAGVTQSPTHLIKTRGQQVTLRCSPKSGHDTVSWYQQALGQGPQFIFQYYEEEERQRGNFPDRFSGHQFPNYSSELNVNALLLGDSALYLCASSPWAGAEQFFGPGTRLTVL.

There are many counts of this clonotype. The chain is built from TRBV12-3 or TRBV12-4 and TRBJ1-5; unclear D gene. The CDR3 loop spans 14 amino acids. V shed 3 bases and J shed 3 bases, with 9 bases lying between them. CDR3 coding DNA: TGTGCCAGCAGTTTTGGGTTCCTCAATCAGCCCCAGCATTTT. Translating gives CASSFGFLNQPQHF.

This clonotype has a count of ten or more. V gene TRBV5-5 combines with J gene TRBJ2-5, with D perhaps TRBD2 (5 bases). CDR3 length: 14 residues. Trimming shortened V by 3 bases and J by 5 bases, and 14 bases separated the two germline ends. CDR1 SGHKS and CDR2 YYEKEE come from the germline V gene (reference sequence). CDR3 DNA: TGTGCCAGCAGCTCTCGGGGAGTGGGGGAGACCCAGTACTTC. Translation gives CASSSRGVGETQYF. The whole variable domain, remainder taken from reference TRBV5-5 and TRBJ2-5, is DAGVTQSPTHLIKTRGQQVTLRCSPISGHKSVSWYQQVLGQGPQFIFQYYEKEERGRGNFPDRFSARQFPNYSSELNVNALLLGDSALYLCASSSRGVGETQYFGPGTRLLVL.

This clonotype qualifies as medium-sized. The V gene is TRBV5-1, the J gene TRBJ2-1; 11 bases are a match to TRBD2. There are 18 residues in the CDR3. With 0 bases clipped from V and 2 bases from J, the junction kept 7 bases outside the gene matches. The germline V gene has CDR1 SGHRS and CDR2 YFSETQ. This CDR3 reads CASSLEHMGLAAYNEQFF. The CDR3 DNA reads TGCGCCAGCAGCTTGGAGCATATGGGACTAGCGGCCTACAATGAGCAGTTCTTC.

This clonotype was seen at least ten times. The chain employs TRBV12-3 or TRBV12-4 and TRBJ1-3; 9 bases fit TRBD1. J was trimmed by 4 bases and V by 4 bases; bases with no gene match: 2. The CDR3 runs 14 residues. The CDR3 DNA sequence: TGTGCCAGCAGTTGGACAGGGGAGGGAAACACCATATATTTT. Translation: CASSWTGEGNTIYF.

This clonotype is labeled as medium-sized. The chain carries TRBV27 and TRBJ2-2; 7 bases are shared with TRBD1. V was clipped by 4 bases and J by 7 bases; unmatched bases: 12. Germline V lookup: CDR1 MNHEY, CDR2 SMNVEV (reference sequence). The CDR3 totals 16 residues. This chain's CDR3 is CASSSSGTAFSGELFF. CDR3 bases: TGTGCCAGCAGTTCCTCCGGGACAGCTTTTAGCGGGGAGCTGTTTTTT.

This clonotype was detected many times. The rearrangement uses TRBV10-3 and TRBJ2-1; TRBD2 matches at 9 bases. CDR1 ENHRY and CDR2 SYGVKD come from the germline V gene. V shed 0 bases and J 4 bases; nucleotides not matched to a gene: 7. The CDR3 runs to 17 residues. In DNA form, the CDR3 reads TGTGCCATCAGTGAGTCGGCGGCTAGCGGGGATTACAATGAGCAGTTCTTC. Amino acids: CAISESAASGDYNEQFF.

Of note for this clonotype: One end of the junction does not line up with germline, which may come from a read error. The V gene is TRBV10-3, the J gene TRBJ2-3, with 11 bases identical to TRBD2. The CDR3 has 18 amino acids. The germline gives CDR1 ENHRY, CDR2 SYGVKD. The CDR3 reads CTISLTSGGLSSTDTQYF. The CDR3 nucleotides are TGTACCATCAGCCTTACTAGCGGGGGATTATCTAGCACAGATACGCAGTATTTT.

Points on this clonotype: Germline is not matched at one junction end, which may reflect a read error. The chain links TRBV18 to TRBJ2-3; D call uncertain. The CDR3 extends over 15 amino acids. Per the germline V gene, CDR1 is KGHSH and CDR2 is LQKENI. This CDR3 reads CTSSLSSFSTDTQYF. DNA for the CDR3: TGTACCAGCTCGTTGAGCTCGTTTAGCACAGATACGCAGTATTTT.

This clonotype was seen ten or more times. The chain uses TRBV25-1 and TRBJ2-7; 10 bases align to TRBD1. Per the germline V gene, CDR1 is MGHDK and CDR2 is SYGVNS. The CDR3 is made up of 14 amino acids. V trimming: 5 bases; J trimming: 2 bases; junction bases outside the gene matches: 3. The CDR3 protein is CASSSGTGAYEQYF. The CDR3 bases are TGTGCCAGCAGTTCCGGGACAGGGGCCTACGAGCAGTACTTC.

V is TRBV13 and J is TRBJ2-7; TRBD2 aligns across 11 bases. This CDR3 comprises 15 residues. Germline CDR1 reads PRHDT; CDR2 reads FYEKMQ (reference sequence). J was trimmed by 3 bases and V by 6 bases; bases with no gene match: 7. DNA for the CDR3: TGTGCCAGCAGTGGCCCGACTAGCGGGATCTACGAGCAGTACTTC. It translates to CASSGPTSGIYEQYF.